This is a list of T cell receptor beta chains from one sample in a study of T cells in Graves' hyperthyroidism and ophthalmopathy. MiXCR, applied by TCRdb to the multiplex PCR reads, yields one record per CDR3 protein. The top ten clones hold approximately 8.6% of a sample with around 280,000 distinct CDR3 sequences, about 14% of them seen once. The sample was blood. Receptors were obtained from a woman aged 25 to 39 with Graves' hyperthyroidism that later progressed to Graves' ophthalmopathy. The CDR3 runs from the conserved cysteine through the conserved F or W.

J | V | CDR3
TRBJ1-1 | TRBV6-2/TRBV6-3 | CASSIGQGLNTEAFF
TRBJ2-6 | TRBV28 | CASSFAPSGANVLTF
TRBJ2-7 | TRBV7-6 | CASSLAITIAGGPGSEQYF
TRBJ2-1 | TRBV29-1 | CSVESPSGRDSYNEQFF
TRBJ1-6 | TRBV3-1 | CASSQQGFGSPLHF
TRBJ2-2 | TRBV6-1 | CASRKSGTLNTGELFF
TRBJ1-5 | TRBV19 | CASSMSGAAYSNQPQHF
TRBJ1-2 | TRBV7-2 | CASSPRTGANYGYTF
TRBJ2-5 | TRBV15 | CATSGGWTEPETQYF
TRBJ2-1 | TRBV9 | CASSVAAGGNEQFF
TRBJ2-3 | TRBV6-2/TRBV6-3 | CASSVTGATDTQYF
TRBJ1-4 | TRBV3-1 | CASSHGTENEKLFF
TRBJ2-7 | TRBV7-2 | CASSGGTSGSYEQYF
TRBJ1-1 | TRBV19 | CASRGQGRTGAFF
TRBJ2-7 | TRBV18 | CASSPPSSFEQYF
TRBJ2-4 | TRBV2 | CASSPGTPKNIQYF
TRBJ2-5 | TRBV28 | CASSFWGGKETQYF
TRBJ2-1 | TRBV27 | CASSHTRTSGRLYNEQFF
TRBJ2-2 | TRBV9 | CASSVGDTNTGELFF
TRBJ2-3 | TRBV7-2 | CASSPTLGTDTQYF
TRBJ1-1 | TRBV30 | CAWTRGGFSEAFF
TRBJ1-1 | TRBV7-9 | CASSREGGTEAFF
TRBJ2-7 | TRBV12-3/TRBV12-4 | CASIEGLAGVSEQYF
TRBJ1-4 | TRBV24-1 | CATSDFPDRPATNEKLFF
TRBJ2-5 | TRBV18 | CASSPREGGETQYF
TRBJ2-3 | TRBV18 | CASSPAGKDDTQYF
TRBJ2-7 | TRBV9 | CASSVAIGIYEQYF
TRBJ2-3 | TRBV5-4 | CASSSRFQDTQYF
TRBJ2-2 | TRBV3-1 | CASSQRAGGRTGELFF
TRBJ2-1 | TRBV7-2 | CASSLLAGGPQNEQFF
TRBJ2-7 | TRBV18 | CASSPGTKYYEQYF
TRBJ2-5 | TRBV19 | CASSDQAGWETQYF
TRBJ2-1 | TRBV27 | CASSLFGLAYNEQFF
TRBJ2-1 | TRBV19 | CASRPPGLAGPISYNEQFF
TRBJ2-1 | TRBV5-1 | CASSLGQSNEQFF
TRBJ1-1 | TRBV20-1 | CSAWGTGRDTEAFF
TRBJ2-1 | TRBV28 | CASNHGTSGRDEQFF
TRBJ2-1 | TRBV6-2/TRBV6-3 | CASSYATYNEQFF
TRBJ2-5 | TRBV2 | CASSVNHQETQYF
TRBJ2-3 | TRBV6-1 | CASKKVLDTQYF
TRBJ2-5 | TRBV20-1 | CSARIPGQGAETQYF
TRBJ2-2 | TRBV20-1 | CSATLGGDTGELFF
TRBJ1-1 | TRBV10-3 | CAPRTTTEAFF
TRBJ2-7 | TRBV9 | CASSDDRDEQYF
TRBJ2-1 | TRBV7-9 | CASSSGQGADEQFF
TRBJ2-7 | TRBV5-6 | CASSGGAGQYF
TRBJ2-3 | TRBV9 | CASSVAGTSGTDTQYF